This is a list of T cell receptor beta chains from one sample in a study of CD8+ T cells in alopecia areata. The method was immunoSEQ multiplex PCR; TCRdb's version includes in-frame clones alone and lacks a portion of them. The table has approximately 180,000 clones, less than 75% seen once. Sequenced here: CD8+ T cells sorted from blood, sampled at week 0. The receptor source for this set is a human donor with alopecia areata. Each CDR3 is given with its conserved first and last residue. D genes are given only for firm matches. Expanded clones are given a class, and other clones once, few, many or no size at all.

NA NA TRBJ2-1 TRBV6-1 TGTGCCAGCAGTTATGACAGCGAGCAGTTCTTC CASSYDSEQFF
NA NA TRBJ1-4 TRBV7-9 TGTGCCAGCAGCTTAGGGGGACGACAACTGTTTTTT CASSLGGRQLFF
NA NA TRBJ2-2 TRBV27 TGTGCCAGCAGTTTAAGGCGAGGGACCGGGGAGCTGTTTTTT CASSLRRGTGELFF
NA NA TRBJ2-5 TRBV12-5 TGTGCTAGTGGACCCGGAGCCCCCACGGCCCAGTACTTC CASGPGAPTAQYF
NA NA TRBJ2-1 TRBV14 TGTGCCAGCAGCCAAGATCCGGGCTCCTACAATGAGCAGTTCTTC CASSQDPGSYNEQFF
TRBD1 NA TRBJ1-1 TRBV5-6 TGTGCCAGCAGCCGAGGGACAGCTGAAGCTTTCTTT CASSRGTAEAFF
NA NA TRBJ1-1 TRBV6-1 TGTGCCAGCAGTGACTCTTGGGGTCTTCCTGAAGCTTTCTTT CASSDSWGLPEAFF
TRBD1 NA TRBJ2-7 TRBV27 TGTGCCAGCAGGACAGGGGGAGGGGAGCAGTACTTC CASRTGGGEQYF
TRBD1 NA TRBJ1-1 TRBV10-2 TGCGCCAGCACCCCGGACAGGGACCACACTGAAGCTTTCTTT CASTPDRDHTEAFF
NA once TRBJ2-3 TRBV29-1 TGCAGCGTTGAAAGGACTCAGGATACGCAGTATTTT CSVERTQDTQYF
NA NA TRBJ2-3 TRBV30 TGTGCCTGGAGTGTTGGCGGGGGCACAGATACGCAGTATTTT CAWSVGGGTDTQYF
NA once TRBJ2-3 TRBV15 TGTGCCACCAGCAGAGATTTAGATACGCAGTATTTT CATSRDLDTQYF
TRBD1 NA TRBJ2-7 TRBV10-3 TGTGCCATCAGTGAGGACAGGGGTCCCGAGCAGTACTTC CAISEDRGPEQYF
NA NA TRBJ2-7 TRBV30 TGTGCCTGTCAACCCGGGGCCGAGCAGTACTTC CACQPGAEQYF
NA NA TRBJ2-3 TRBV2 TGTGCCAGCAGTGAACTTGGGGGCGCAGATACGCAGTATTTT CASSELGGADTQYF
TRBD1 NA TRBJ2-2 TRBV4-2 TGTGCCAGCAAACAGGGGACCGGGGAGCTGTTTTTT CASKQGTGELFF
NA NA TRBJ2-1 TRBV28 TGTGCCAGCAGTTTAACCAGCTCCTACAATGAGCAGTTCTTC CASSLTSSYNEQFF
NA few TRBJ1-2 TRBV29-1 TGCAGCGTAGACACTAGATCCTATGGCTACACCTTC CSVDTRSYGYTF
NA NA TRBJ1-5 TRBV7-6 TGTGCCAGCAGCTTAGCAGGACGAAATCAGCCCCAGCATTTT CASSLAGRNQPQHF
NA NA TRBJ2-3 TRBV4-1 TGCGCCAGCAGCCAAGATGGGTCGGTGGATACGCAGTATTTT CASSQDGSVDTQYF
TRBD2 few TRBJ2-2 TRBV29-1 TGCAGCGTTCGGGGGGGCGCTTACCACGGGGAGCTGTTTTTT CSVRGGAYHGELFF
NA NA TRBJ1-6 TRBV4-2 TGTGCCAGCAGCCATGCGGACAGCCCGAATTCACCCCTCCACTTT CASSHADSPNSPLHF
NA few TRBJ1-1 TRBV10-3 TGTGCCATCAGTGATGAGGGTCAGGGGACTGAAGCTTTCTTT CAISDEGQGTEAFF
NA few TRBJ1-2 TRBV19 TGTGCCAGTAGTACTTCAAGGACAAACTACTATGGCTACACCTTC CASSTSRTNYYGYTF
TRBD2 NA TRBJ2-3 TRBV27 TGTGCCAGCAGTTTTCTAGCGGGGGGGCCAGATACGCAGTATTTT CASSFLAGGPDTQYF
TRBD1 few TRBJ1-1 TRBV4-2 TGTGCCAGCAGGGAGACAGGGATGAACACTGAAGCTTTCTTT CASRETGMNTEAFF
NA NA TRBJ2-7 TRBV7-9 TGTGCCAGCAGCTCCTACTACGAGCAGTACTTC CASSSYYEQYF
TRBD2 few TRBJ2-1 TRBV15 TGTGCCACCAGCAGAGGGTGGGAGGGCAATGAGCAGTTCTTC CATSRGWEGNEQFF
TRBD2 NA TRBJ2-5 TRBV30 TGTGCCTGGAGTGTACATATGGGGGGGCAAGAGACCCAGTACTTC CAWSVHMGGQETQYF
TRBD2 NA TRBJ2-1 TRBV5-1 TGCGCCAGCAGCTTGATTCCAGCGGGGGACTACAATGAGCAGTTCTTC CASSLIPAGDYNEQFF
TRBD1 NA TRBJ2-3 TRBV13 TGTGCCAGCAGCTTGCCCCGACACCGGGACAGGGAGAAACTTGATACGCAGTATTTT CASSLPRHRDREKLDTQYF
NA few TRBJ2-5 TRBV7-9 TGTGCCAGCAGTAGAGAGACCCAGTACTTC CASSRETQYF